These T cell receptor beta chains were read from a single sample in a study of control samples from healthy donors and cancer patients. Assay: immunoSEQ multiplex PCR; the TCRdb copy retains only in-frame clones and omits some. This table holds hundreds of thousands of clones, 80% to 95% found once. The sequencing sample was made of PBMCs. These receptors all come from a man aged 35-49 years with head and neck cancer. Each CDR3 is given with its conserved first and last residue. The order of the fields is CDR3 length, V gene, J gene, CDR3 protein.

12	TRBV28	TRBJ1-2	CASTSTGVGYTF
14	TRBV9	TRBJ1-2	CASSVGNSGYGYTF
17	TRBV18	TRBJ2-6	CASSPQGAEAGANVLTF
18	TRBV19	TRBJ1-4	CASSIPRQGASGSEKLFF
15	TRBV10-3	TRBJ1-1	CAISAPGQGGPEAFF
14	TRBV13	TRBJ2-1	CASSPGQGADEQFF
16	TRBV6-6	TRBJ1-5	CASSRGTGAGNQPQHF
13	TRBV5-4	TRBJ2-7	CASSLLPRYEQYF
15	TRBV29-1	TRBJ1-5	CSVEEGSGGGQPQHF
15	TRBV15	TRBJ1-3	CATSPGAGNGNTIYF
14	TRBV4-1	TRBJ1-1	CASSQGSGRTEAFF
14	TRBV2	TRBJ1-2	CASRVDVPVTGYTF
13	TRBV5-6	TRBJ2-7	CANSLALAGRRYF
18	TRBV19	TRBJ2-7	CASSKTLSTAIPPYEQYF
12	TRBV7-2	TRBJ2-1	CASSLDSDEQFF
13	TRBV30	TRBJ1-1	CAWSVSVSTEAFF
13	TRBV6-5	TRBJ2-5	CASRWDRPGTQYF
15	TRBV19	TRBJ1-1	CASSIRGAMNTEAFF
13	TRBV5-6	TRBJ1-2	CASSLFRGYGYTF
13	TRBV5-1	TRBJ2-7	CASRREGGDEQYF
13	TRBV10-3	TRBJ2-3	CAISQGSTDTQYF
12	TRBV9	TRBJ2-1	CASSASGTGVVF
17	TRBV5-1	TRBJ2-3	CASSPSTEYPSTDTQYF
16	TRBV3-1/TRBV3-2	TRBJ1-1	CASSQLHLGTGAEAFF
12	TRBV13	TRBJ2-7	CASSSAGHEQYF
15	TRBV30	TRBJ2-3	CACPRGQSYTDTQYF
15	TRBV18	TRBJ1-1	CASSPPVGVSTEAFF
16	TRBV13	TRBJ2-3	CASSPRTGERTDTQYF
13	TRBV21-1	TRBJ1-4	CASSKVAGQKLFF
13	TRBV11-2	TRBJ1-2	CASSGDRNYGYTF
13	TRBV19	TRBJ2-1	CASSQGQYNEQFF
14	TRBV7-9	TRBJ2-2	CASSLWAGTGELFF
17	TRBV9	TRBJ2-1	CASSVEKPGVPRNEQFF
16	TRBV9	TRBJ2-7	CASSVSYGQGAHEQYF
15	TRBV5-6	TRBJ1-2	CASSFRDRENSGYTF
15	TRBV11-3	TRBJ2-1	CASSWTGTKNNEQFF
16	TRBV14	TRBJ2-2	CASSQNRAANTGELFF
14	TRBV10-3	TRBJ2-7	CAISGRDSSYEQYF
15	TRBV7-2	TRBJ1-2	CASSLIQTPVDGYTF
15	TRBV4-3	TRBJ2-1	CASSHTRGPYNEQFF
12	TRBV15	TRBJ2-7	CATSRAEAEQYF
15	TRBV9	TRBJ1-5	CASSGTGGANQPQHF
13	TRBV20-1	TRBJ1-5	CSASLRSNQPQHF
15	TRBV6-5	TRBJ1-5	CASSPRQGASQPQHF
12	TRBV19	TRBJ2-5	CASSRTEETQYF
15	TRBV7-6	TRBJ1-4	CASSSRTGRYEKLFF
15	TRBV7-9	TRBJ2-2	CASSSRAGGHGELFF
16	TRBV6-1	TRBJ1-2	CASRESGQGYRPGYTF
11	TRBV7-2	TRBJ2-2	CASRASRGLFF
10	TRBV20-1	TRBJ2-7	CSAHRGEQYF
14	TRBV6-5	TRBJ2-7	CASSFTSASYEQYF
13	TRBV6-5	TRBJ2-2	CASTAGWAGELFF
16	TRBV18	TRBJ2-3	CASSPSQAGVWDTQYF